One and the same sample provided the 9 T cell receptor beta chains below, sequenced in a study of blood T cell repertoires in COVID-19. Method: immunoSEQ multiplex PCR; TCRdb's copy keeps in-frame clones and lacks some. This sample carries 250,000 to 350,000 clones, approximately 91% of them seen once, and the ten largest clones take 1%. Specimen: PBMCs or T cells enriched from blood (not recorded which). These receptors originate from a woman aged 30 to 39 who had recovered from COVID-19.

This chain links TRBV2 with TRBJ1-2; D is ambiguous. The V gene lost 7 bases and the J gene lost 2 bases, with 8 bases spanning the gap. Germline V gene data show CDR1 as SNHLY and CDR2 as FYNNEI. This CDR3 contains 12 residues. The CDR3 coding sequence is TGTGCCAGCAAGGAACAGAACTATGGCTACACCTTC. This codes for CASKEQNYGYTF.

This clone was counted between two and nine times. The chain combines TRBV9 with TRBJ2-7; 7 nucleotides line up with TRBD1. This CDR3 spans 13 amino acids. CDR1 and CDR2 from the germline V gene are SGDLS and YYNGEE. The V segment lost 7 bases and the J segment 2 bases; nucleotides outside the gene matches: 6. The CDR3, as DNA: TGTGCCAGCTCCCGGGACAGTCCCTACGAGCAGTACTTC. Its protein is CASSRDSPYEQYF.

This rearrangement joins TRBV19 to TRBJ2-1, with 7 bases identical to TRBD2. The germline gives CDR1 LNHDA, CDR2 SQIVND (reference sequence). This CDR3 region has 16 residues. The trim removed 3 bases at V and 3 bases at J, leaving 8 bases unmatched. CDR3 sequence: CASSMRPGGNYNEQFF. As DNA, the CDR3 is TGTGCCAGTAGTATGAGGCCGGGAGGTAACTACAATGAGCAGTTCTTC.

This rearrangement joins TRBV19 to TRBJ1-6, with D possibly being TRBD1 (5 bases). The CDR3 runs to 14 residues. Germline V gives CDR1 LNHDA, CDR2 SQIVND (reference sequence). V lost 4 bases, J lost 5 bases, and 9 bases lay in between. CDR3 region: CASSRGSDNSPLHF. CDR3 DNA sequence: TGTGCCAGTAGTAGGGGCTCGGATAATTCACCCCTCCACTTT.

The V gene is TRBV3-1 (or the pseudogene TRBV3-2), the J gene TRBJ1-1, with D unresolved. The CDR3 sequence is 14 residues long. Germline V CDR1 and CDR2: LGHDT, YNNKEL (reference sequence). V was clipped by 1 base and J by 4 bases, with 10 bases between them. CDR3 loop: CASSQGGFGTEAFF. CDR3 DNA: TGTGCCAGCAGCCAAGGAGGGTTTGGCACTGAAGCTTTCTTT.

The chain is built from TRBV7-9 and TRBJ2-7; 11 nucleotides match TRBD2. Trimming removed 8 bases from V and 6 bases from J; junction bases left unmatched: 9. The CDR3 consists of 14 residues. The germline V gene has CDR1 SEHNR and CDR2 FQNEAQ (reference sequence). CDR3 DNA: TGTGCCAGCGGGTTAGCGGGAGGGCCTGTCGAGCAGTACTTC. Amino acids: CASGLAGGPVEQYF.

The V call is TRBV18, the J call TRBJ1-2; D is unclear. Trimming took off 4 bases at V and 4 bases at J, with 10 bases between the two ends. Germline CDR1 reads KGHSH; CDR2 reads LQKENI. This CDR3 comprises 13 residues. The CDR3 loop is CASSRGPSYGYTF. As DNA, the CDR3 is TGTGCCAGCTCACGCGGGCCTTCCTATGGCTACACCTTC. Complete variable domain (other parts from reference TRBV18 and TRBJ1-2): NAGVMQNPRHLVRRRGQEARLRCSPMKGHSHVYWYRQLPEEGLKFMVYLQKENIIDESGMPKERFSAEFPKEGPSILRIQQVVRGDSAAYFCASSRGPSYGYTFGSGTRLTVV.

V and J are TRBV7-2 and TRBJ2-1; D might be TRBD2 (6 bases). CDR3 length equals 14 residues. Looked up from germline, CDR1 is SGHTA and CDR2 is FQGNSA. The ends were cut back, 4 bases at V and 3 bases at J, with 10 bases in the middle. Here the CDR3 reads CASSYPGVYNEQFF. The CDR3 nucleotides are TGTGCCAGCAGCTATCCGGGAGTCTACAATGAGCAGTTCTTC.

This chain joins TRBV9 and TRBJ1-2, with 7 bases fitting TRBD1. Germline assignment: CDR1 SGDLS and CDR2 YYNGEE. The CDR3 extends over 13 amino acids. Trimming cost V 5 bases and J 4 bases; bases outside gene matches: 5. The CDR3 nucleotides read TGTGCCAGCAGAACCGGGACAGCCTATGGCTACACCTTC. As protein: CASRTGTAYGYTF.